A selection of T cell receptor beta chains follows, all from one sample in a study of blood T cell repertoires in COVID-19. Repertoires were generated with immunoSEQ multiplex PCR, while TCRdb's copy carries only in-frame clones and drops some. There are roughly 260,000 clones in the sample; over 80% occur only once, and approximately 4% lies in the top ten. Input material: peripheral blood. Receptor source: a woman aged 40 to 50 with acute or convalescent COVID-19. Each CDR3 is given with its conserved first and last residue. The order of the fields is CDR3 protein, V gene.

CDR3: CAISFNRGDSPLHF; V: TRBV10-3
CDR3: CASSEYSAGRTEAFF; V: TRBV6-1
CDR3: CASSPLGLEEETQYF; V: TRBV21-1
CDR3: CASSFDRYNEQFF; V: TRBV28
CDR3: CASRTLGGSTDTQYF; V: TRBV25-1
CDR3: CASSVARGSGNTIYF; V: TRBV9
CDR3: CASSYSFDRADYGYTF; V: TRBV6-5
CDR3: CASSLAVETQYF; V: TRBV5-1
CDR3: CASSQGLDRGSGELFF; V: TRBV4-1
CDR3: CASSPPQFGYTF; V: TRBV19
CDR3: CASSLGQGKNTEAFF; V: TRBV5-1
CDR3: CSVGPHDRVGETQYF; V: TRBV29-1
CDR3: CASSAGTEAFF; V: TRBV2
CDR3: CASSPLGGRGTGDGYTF; V: TRBV18
CDR3: CASSEMGRDQPQHF; V: TRBV2
CDR3: CATGQGKDTQYF; V: TRBV24-1
CDR3: CASSLDSRGGPYNEQFF; V: TRBV11-2
CDR3: CASSPYDPYNSPLHF; V: TRBV28
CDR3: CASSLAAGVTDTQYF; V: TRBV5-1
CDR3: CASSSMDTHNEQFF; V: TRBV5-1
CDR3: CASSPQDTQYF; V: TRBV7-8
CDR3: CASSVDLAGGVTQYF; V: TRBV9
CDR3: CASSEPRDRGHQDYGYTF; V: TRBV6-1
CDR3: CASNLQVNTEAFF; V: TRBV6-5
CDR3: CASTGGGPLSPLHF; V: TRBV5-8
CDR3: CASSPTGTFTDTQYF; V: TRBV6-5
CDR3: CASSHRLAGGSNTGELFF; V: TRBV7-3
CDR3: CASNLNRGAGWAEDGYTF; V: TRBV28
CDR3: CASRYRTGMKGYTF; V: TRBV2
CDR3: CATSGGRTGELFF; V: TRBV24-1
CDR3: CASSLTREGSPLHF; V: TRBV7-3
CDR3: CASIGRAGGKETQYF; V: TRBV2
CDR3: CASSLTEAHRDEQFF; V: TRBV7-3
CDR3: CASSPKANVLTF; V: TRBV6-6
CDR3: CASSMGTDFNQPQHF; V: TRBV19
CDR3: CAWSVRGGGNTIYF; V: TRBV30
CDR3: CASSLVRGQETQYF; V: TRBV5-1
CDR3: CASSLASGGFGETQYF; V: TRBV5-1
CDR3: CATSRDRQLNQPQHF; V: TRBV15
CDR3: CASSSTWASQQFF; V: TRBV3-1/TRBV3-2
CDR3: CASSPGQYNTEAFF; V: TRBV18
CDR3: CASSLGLAGETQYF; V: TRBV7-9
CDR3: CASSSGGPAGLSTDTQYF; V: TRBV5-6
CDR3: CASGWDRVDGYTF; V: TRBV2
CDR3: CASSLFHPRDGYTF; V: TRBV5-1
CDR3: CASSHPGKRTDTQYF; V: TRBV7-8
CDR3: CASSLAPGDSYGYTF; V: TRBV5-1